The T cell receptor beta chain under discussion was sequenced for a study of shared clonotypes between healthy human individuals. Study-level information: Three plates each covered CD4 naive and memory; CD8 naive two, CD8 memory one. Points from the study as a whole: Around 5% was the fraction of naive CD4 clonotypes found shared across four donors. Memory subsets had estimated richness that was generally smaller than that of naive subsets.

The assay was run at deep level. Clones were sequenced by immunoSEQ multiplex PCR, and TCRdb holds only the in-frame ones, with some missing. This sample carries under 850,000 clones, approximately 77% of them seen once, and the ten largest clones take under 2%. J gave up 4 bases and V 7 bases, and 9 bases lay outside the gene matches. CDR3 length: 14 amino acids. Germline CDR1 and CDR2: LNHDA and SQIVND (reference sequence). Comment on this clone: Its antigen is undetermined.

The sequence came from a woman in her thirties in good health. The chain joins TRBV19 to TRBJ1-2, with TRBD1 matching 7 bases. Sequenced sample: memory CD4+ T cells sorted from blood. The subset denotes: CD45RA-negative fraction. The CDR3 DNA sequence: TGTGCCAGTACCCTAGGACAGGAACCCTATGGCTACACCTTC. Encoded protein: CASTLGQEPYGYTF.